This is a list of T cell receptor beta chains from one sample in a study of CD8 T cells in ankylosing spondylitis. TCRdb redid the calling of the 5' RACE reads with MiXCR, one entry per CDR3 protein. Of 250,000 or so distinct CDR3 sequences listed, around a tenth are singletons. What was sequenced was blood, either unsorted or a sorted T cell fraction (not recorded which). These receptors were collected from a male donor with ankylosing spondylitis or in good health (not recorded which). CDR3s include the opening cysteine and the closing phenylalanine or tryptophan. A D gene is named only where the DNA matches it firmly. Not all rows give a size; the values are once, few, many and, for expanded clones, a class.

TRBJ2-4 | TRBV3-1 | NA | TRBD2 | CASSQDPPAGVSGAKNIQYF | TGTGCCTCCTCCCAAGATCCCCCAGCGGGAGTAAGTGGAGCCAAAAACATTCAGTACTTC
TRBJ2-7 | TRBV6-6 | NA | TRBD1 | CASSKGTAYEQYF | TGTGCCAGCAGTAAGGGGACAGCCTACGAGCAGTACTTC
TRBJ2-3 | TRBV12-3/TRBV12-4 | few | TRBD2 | CASHSGRSDTQYF | TGTGCCAGCCATAGCGGGAGGAGCGATACGCAGTATTTT
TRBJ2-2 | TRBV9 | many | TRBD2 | CASSVRGEGTGELFF | TGTGCCAGCAGCGTACGGGGGGAGGGGACCGGGGAGCTGTTTTTT
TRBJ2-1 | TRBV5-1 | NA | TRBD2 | CASRINGLAGAYNEQFF | TGCGCCAGCAGAATAAATGGACTAGCGGGAGCCTACAATGAGCAGTTCTTC
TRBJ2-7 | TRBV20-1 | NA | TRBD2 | CSASASGAPHEQYF | TGCAGTGCTAGCGCTAGCGGGGCCCCCCACGAGCAGTACTTC
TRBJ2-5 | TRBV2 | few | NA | CASKADQETQYF | TGTGCCAGCAAGGCAGACCAAGAGACCCAGTACTTC
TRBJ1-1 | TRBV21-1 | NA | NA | CASSKQGVTYEAFF | TGTGCCAGCAGCAAACAGGGGGTGACCTATGAAGCTTTCTTT
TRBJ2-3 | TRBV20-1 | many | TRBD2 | CSVAGPSTDTQYF | TGCAGTGTAGCGGGACCTAGCACAGATACGCAGTATTTT
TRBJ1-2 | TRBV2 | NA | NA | CASSDRLLYGYTF | TGTGCCAGCAGTGATAGGTTACTCTATGGCTACACCTTC